The entry that follows covers one T cell receptor (beta chain) sequence. At one end, the junction sequence differs from germline, possibly due to a read error. This CDR3 is 14 amino acids long. CDR1 is SEHNR, CDR2 FQNEAQ, per germline (reference sequence). Healthy bone marrow donors made up the cohort. These data come from a study of cytomegalovirus exposure and HLA in healthy donors. PCR primers comprised 60 Vbeta and 13 Jbeta primers. The repertoire was sequenced with immunoSEQ multiplex PCR; TCRdb's copy has only in-frame clones and lacks some. The sample shows 140,000 to 150,000 clones, 70% to 90% of them seen only once.

The chain recombines TRBV7-9 with TRBJ2-4, with D possibly being TRBD2 (5 bases). Specimen: PBMCs. The TCR originated in a woman aged 40 to 50 in good health and CMV-seronegative. This chain's CDR3 is CSSSLSGAKNIQYF. The CDR3 nucleotides are TGTTCCAGCAGCTTAAGCGGAGCCAAAAACATTCAGTACTTC.